This T cell receptor beta chain was observed in a study of Graves' ophthalmopathy and Graves' hyperthyroidism. The CDR3 is made up of 15 amino acids. The V end was cut by 7 bases, the J end by 0 bases, with 13 bases between. Amplification of the TCR beta CDR3 regions used RNA transcripts (as template). The first-round RT-PCR employed HTBI primers together with the Qiagen OneStep RT-PCR kit. A multiplex PCR was then performed as the second round. TCRdb reprocessed the multiplex PCR reads via MiXCR and lists one record per CDR3 protein. The data contain 580,000 or so distinct CDR3 sequences, 39% of them singletons. Reliance was placed on clinical symptoms, serum thyroxine, TRAb, thyroid ultrasound and orbital computed tomography for diagnosis.

V and J are TRBV12-3 or TRBV12-4 and TRBJ1-5; D is possibly TRBD1 (6 bases). The clonotype comes from an adult man with Graves' hyperthyroidism. Sequenced input: peripheral blood or thyroid tissue (not recorded which). The chain's CDR3 is CASKTGSYSNQPQHF. The CDR3 coding sequence is TGTGCCAGCAAAACAGGGTCCTATAGCAATCAGCCCCAGCATTTT.